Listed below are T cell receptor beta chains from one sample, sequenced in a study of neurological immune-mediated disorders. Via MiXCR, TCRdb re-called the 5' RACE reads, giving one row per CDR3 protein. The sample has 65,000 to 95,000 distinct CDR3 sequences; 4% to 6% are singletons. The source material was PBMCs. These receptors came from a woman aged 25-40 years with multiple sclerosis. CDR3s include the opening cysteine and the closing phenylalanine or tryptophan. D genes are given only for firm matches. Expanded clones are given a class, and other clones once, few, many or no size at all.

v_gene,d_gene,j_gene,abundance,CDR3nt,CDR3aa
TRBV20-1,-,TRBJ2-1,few,TGCAGTGCTAGAGGACTAGACTACAATGAGCAGTTCTTC,CSARGLDYNEQFF
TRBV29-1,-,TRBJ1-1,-,TGCAGCGCGGAGGGGGGGAGCACTGAAGCTTTCTTT,CSAEGGSTEAFF
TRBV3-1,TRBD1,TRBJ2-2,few,TGTGCCAGCAGCCTCCGGGACAGGGGCACCGGGGAGCTGTTTTTT,CASSLRDRGTGELFF
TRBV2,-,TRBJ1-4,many,TGTGCCAGTTCGTCCAGGGATCACAATGAAAAACTGTTTTTT,CASSSRDHNEKLFF
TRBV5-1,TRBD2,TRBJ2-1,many,TGCGCCAGCAGCTTAGATACTAGCGGGATTGGAGATGAGCAGTTCTTC,CASSLDTSGIGDEQFF
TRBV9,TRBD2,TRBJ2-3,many,TGTGCCAGCAGCGTAGCGGGAGGGGTCACAGATACGCAGTATTTT,CASSVAGGVTDTQYF
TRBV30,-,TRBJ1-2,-,TGTGCCTCCCCCGACGAAGGACACTATGGCCACACCTTC,CASPDEGHYGHTF
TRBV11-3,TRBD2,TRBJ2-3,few,TGTGCCAGCAGCTCGTCGACTAGCGGGAAGGCCTCAGATACGCAGTATTTT,CASSSSTSGKASDTQYF
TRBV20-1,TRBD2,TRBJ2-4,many,TGCAGTGCTCTCGAAGGGACTAGCGGGGGACAAAACATTCAGTACTTC,CSALEGTSGGQNIQYF
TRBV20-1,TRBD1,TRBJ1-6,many,TGCAGTGCTAGAGATCCCCAAACAGGGGGTGACAGTTCACCCCTCCACTTT,CSARDPQTGGDSSPLHF
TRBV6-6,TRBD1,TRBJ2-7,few,TGTGACAGCAGGGTTCAGGGACAGGGGCGGTTTGACGAGCAGTACTTC,CDSRVQGQGRFDEQYF
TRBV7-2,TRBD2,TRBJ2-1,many,TGTGCCAGCAGCTTAGCCGCGGGCGGGGGGGCCTGGAATGAGCAGTTCTTC,CASSLAAGGGAWNEQFF